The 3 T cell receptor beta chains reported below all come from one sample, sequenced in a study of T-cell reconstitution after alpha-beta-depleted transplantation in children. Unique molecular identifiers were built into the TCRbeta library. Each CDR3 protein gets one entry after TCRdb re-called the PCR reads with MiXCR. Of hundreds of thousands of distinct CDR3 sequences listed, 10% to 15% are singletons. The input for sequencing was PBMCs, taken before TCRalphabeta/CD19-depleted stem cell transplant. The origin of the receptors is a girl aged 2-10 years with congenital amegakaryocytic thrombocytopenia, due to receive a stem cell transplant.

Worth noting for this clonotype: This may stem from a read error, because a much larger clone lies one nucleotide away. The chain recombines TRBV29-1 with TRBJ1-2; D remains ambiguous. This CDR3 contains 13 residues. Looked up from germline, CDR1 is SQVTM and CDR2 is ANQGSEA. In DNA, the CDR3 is TGCAGCGTGCTTATGGAGATGGGGTATGGCGACACCTTC. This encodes CSVLMEMGYGDTF.

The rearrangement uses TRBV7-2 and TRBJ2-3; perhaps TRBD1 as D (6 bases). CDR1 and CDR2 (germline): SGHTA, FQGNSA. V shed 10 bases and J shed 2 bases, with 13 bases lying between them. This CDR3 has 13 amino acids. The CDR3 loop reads CATSGTNTDTQYF. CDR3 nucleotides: TGTGCCACCTCCGGGACAAACACAGATACGCAGTATTTT.

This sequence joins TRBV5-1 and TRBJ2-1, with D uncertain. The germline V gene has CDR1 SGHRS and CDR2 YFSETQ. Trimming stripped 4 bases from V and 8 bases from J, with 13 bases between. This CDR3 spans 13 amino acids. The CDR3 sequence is CASSPASTDEQFF. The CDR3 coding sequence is TGCGCCAGCAGCCCGGCGTCCACAGATGAGCAGTTCTTC.